The sample holds many counts of the clone carrying this TCR beta chain. The target antigen is unknown. The read gets to within 3 residues of the CDR3 end, and the germline J gene fills in the rest. Reduced serum IgG, IgA and/or IgM plus specific antibody deficiency defined CVID. The record originates from a study of T cell clonality in common variable immunodeficiency. There are 15 residues in the CDR3. V was clipped by 10 bases and J by 2 bases; unmatched bases: 10. Germline CDR1 and CDR2: SNHLY and FYNNEI. TCRdb keeps only in-frame clones here, not all; method: immunoSEQ multiplex PCR. The repertoire consists of fewer than 35,000 clones, none detected only once. Study-level findings and limits: Shared TCRbeta clones were fewer between CVID subjects than controls. Patient heterogeneity in the CVID cohort limited correlations between repertoire features and clinical complications. Fewer deletions and N-nucleotide insertions were reportedly seen in common variable immunodeficiency TCR beta sequences.

The clonotype originates from a human donor with common variable immunodeficiency. The chain couples TRBV2 to TRBJ1-2, with 10 bases fitting TRBD1. The sequencing sample was made of peripheral blood mononuclear cells. CDR3 DNA, as far as it was read: TGTGCCACAGACTCCACGGGACAGGGGAACTATGGC. This encodes CATDSTGQGNYG. The CDR3 in full is CATDSTGQGNYGYTF. Drawing the rest from reference TRBV2 and TRBJ1-2, the complete variable domain is EPEVTQTPSHQVTQMGQEVILRCVPISNHLYFYWYRQILGQKVEFLVSFYNNEISEKSEIFDDQFSVERPDGSNFTLKIRSTKLEDSAMYFCATDSTGQGNYGYTFGSGTRLTVV.